Listed below are T cell receptor beta chains from one sample, sequenced in a study of shared clonotypes between healthy human individuals. Method: immunoSEQ multiplex PCR; TCRdb's copy keeps in-frame clones and lacks some. This table holds 2 million to 3 million clones, under 95% found once. Sequenced input: naive CD4+ T cells from PBMCs. These receptors came from a man younger than 35 in good health. Some clones in this sample may be carry-over from other donors' samples. The CDR3 runs from the conserved cysteine through the conserved F or W. Each record gives: clone size, J gene, V gene, CDR3 length, D gene, CDR3 DNA, CDR3 protein. The D gene is left open where the match is weak. Some rows mark clone size as missing; the rest say once, few, many or name a class of expanded clone.

size: .; J: TRBJ1-2; V: TRBV30; length: 13; D: .; DNA: TGTGCCTGGAACCCAGGGGTTTACTATGGCTACACCTTC; CDR3: CAWNPGVYYGYTF
size: .; J: TRBJ2-2; V: TRBV7-2; length: 14; D: .; DNA: TGTGCCAGCAGCTTAGTCCCGGGCACCGGGGAGCTGTTTTTT; CDR3: CASSLVPGTGELFF
size: .; J: TRBJ1-1; V: TRBV19; length: 16; D: .; DNA: TGTGCCAGTAGTCCCCGACCCGGCGGGACGAACACTGAAGCTTTCTTT; CDR3: CASSPRPGGTNTEAFF
size: .; J: TRBJ1-4; V: TRBV19; length: 14; D: .; DNA: TGTGCCAGTAGGAATCGGGGGCTCTCTGAAAAACTGTTTTTT; CDR3: CASRNRGLSEKLFF
size: once; J: TRBJ2-3; V: TRBV9; length: 15; D: TRBD1; DNA: TGTGCCAGCAGCGTCTCGGACAGGGCGACAGATACGCAGTATTTT; CDR3: CASSVSDRATDTQYF
size: once; J: TRBJ2-2; V: TRBV4-2; length: 16; D: TRBD2; DNA: TGTGCCAGCAGCCAAGATGGAATAGCGGGAGCCGGGGAGCTGTTTTTT; CDR3: CASSQDGIAGAGELFF
size: .; J: TRBJ2-1; V: TRBV7-2; length: 15; D: TRBD1; DNA: TGTGCCAGCAGCTGGCCGGGACAGGGAATTAATGAGCAGTTCTTC; CDR3: CASSWPGQGINEQFF
size: .; J: TRBJ1-3; V: TRBV7-2; length: 12; D: TRBD1; DNA: TGTGCCAGCACAGGGGGCGGAAACACCATATATTTT; CDR3: CASTGGGNTIYF
size: .; J: TRBJ1-2; V: TRBV9; length: 15; D: TRBD1; DNA: TGTGCCAGCAGCACCGATTTGGGACAGTGGTATGGCTACACCTTC; CDR3: CASSTDLGQWYGYTF
size: .; J: TRBJ2-7; V: TRBV29-1; length: 12; D: .; DNA: TGCAGCGTTGGGTCGACAAAATACGAGCAGTACTTC; CDR3: CSVGSTKYEQYF
size: once; J: TRBJ2-3; V: TRBV5-1; length: 12; D: .; DNA: TGCGCCAGCATGAGTTCCGCGGATACGCAGTATTTT; CDR3: CASMSSADTQYF